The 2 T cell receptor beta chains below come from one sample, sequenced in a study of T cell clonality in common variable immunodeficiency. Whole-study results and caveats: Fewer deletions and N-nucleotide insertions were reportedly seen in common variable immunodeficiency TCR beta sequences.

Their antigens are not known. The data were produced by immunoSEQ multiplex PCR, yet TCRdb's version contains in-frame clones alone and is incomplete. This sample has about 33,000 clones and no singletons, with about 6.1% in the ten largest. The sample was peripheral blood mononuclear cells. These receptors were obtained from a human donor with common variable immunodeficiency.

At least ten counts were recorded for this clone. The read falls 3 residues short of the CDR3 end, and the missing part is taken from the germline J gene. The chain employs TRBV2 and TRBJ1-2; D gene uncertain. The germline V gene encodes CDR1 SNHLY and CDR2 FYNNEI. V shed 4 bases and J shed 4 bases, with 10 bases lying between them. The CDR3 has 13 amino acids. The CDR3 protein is CASSVTQAYGYTF. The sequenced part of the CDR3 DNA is TGTGCCAGCAGTGTGACACAAGCCTATGGC.

The sequenced CDR3 bases are TGTGCCAGCCGGACCGACAGCGGGGGAAATGAAAAA. Encoded protein: CASRTDSGGNEK. The CDR3, in full, reads CASRTDSGGNEKLFF. V gene TRBV18 combines with J gene TRBJ1-4, with TRBD1 as a possible D gene (5 bases). With the read ending 3 residues before the CDR3 end, the germline J gene is used to fill in that end. From germline, CDR1 is KGHSH and CDR2 LQKENI. This CDR3 has 15 residues. V was clipped by 8 bases and J by 5 bases, with 18 bases between them. Based on the CDR3 plus reference TRBV18 and TRBJ1-4, the full variable domain is NAGVMQNPRHLVRRRGQEARLRCSPMKGHSHVYWYRQLPEEGLKFMVYLQKENIIDESGMPKERFSAEFPKEGPSILRIQQVVRGDSAAYFCASRTDSGGNEKLFFGSGTQLSVL.